The T cell receptor (beta chain) described here comes from a study of T cells after yellow fever vaccination. Study overall: In the case of low-cell-number fractions, SMART-Seq v4 Ultra Low Input was used for preparation.

This clonotype was detected many times. Its antigen is unknown. Trimming took 4 bases from V and 2 from J; bases not matched to a gene: 4. The length of the CDR3 is 15 residues. Looked up from germline, CDR1 is LGHNA and CDR2 is YSLEER. General study findings and limits: Secondary responses were weaker yet peaked faster, day 5 versus 15. Clones that expanded after primary vaccination mostly reappeared after the booster (96% CD4, 88% CD8).

Template switching by 5'RACE produced TCR cDNA, adding a universal primer site and UMIs. TCRdb processed the 5' RACE reads anew with MiXCR; each CDR3 protein has one entry. Altogether 100,000 to 150,000 distinct CDR3 sequences are present, under 8.5% being singletons, with the ten largest covering around 2.6%. J is TRBJ2-2 and V is TRBV4-3; 7 bases fit TRBD1. This sequence was found in a man between 18 and 29 years old who received the YFV17D yellow fever vaccine. The input for sequencing was CD4+ T cells sorted from PBMCs, taken roughly 10 days after the first yellow fever vaccination. CDR3 residues: CASSRTGINTGELFF. Written as DNA, the CDR3 is TGCGCCAGCAGCCGGACAGGAATTAACACCGGGGAGCTGTTTTTT.